The source of this TCR beta chain is a study of T cells in Graves' hyperthyroidism and ophthalmopathy. Amplification of TCR beta CDR3 regions used RNA as the template. Primed by the HTBI set, a first-round RT-PCR was run on the TCR CDR3. TCRdb recomputed calls from the multiplex PCR reads with MiXCR, one row per CDR3 protein. Of around 620,000 distinct CDR3 sequences listed, 35% to 55% are singletons. Findings of the study overall: Expanded thyroid clonotypes (above 0.001) were mostly also found in blood.

This clonotype is a singleton in its sample. Its antigen is undetermined. Sequence at one end of the junction differs from germline and may be a read error. CDR1 and CDR2 (germline): SGHTA, FQGTGA. This CDR3 is built from 16 residues. The rearrangement links TRBV7-3 to TRBJ2-6; D is possibly TRBD2 (5 bases). This sequence was found in an adult woman with Graves' disease, either hyperthyroidism or ophthalmopathy (not recorded which). Input material: peripheral blood or thyroid tissue (not recorded which). Here the CDR3 reads CASSLKAGSGTNVLTF. Written as DNA, the CDR3 is TGTGCCAGCAGCTTAAAGGCGGGCTCTGGGACCAACGTCCTGACTTTC. The whole variable domain, filled in from reference TRBV7-3 and TRBJ2-6, reads GAGVSQTPSNKVTEKGKYVELRCDPISGHTALYWYRQSLGQGPEFLIYFQGTGAADDSGLPNDRFFAVRPEGSVSTLKIQRTERGDSAVYLCASSLKAGSGTNVLTFGAGSRLTVL.